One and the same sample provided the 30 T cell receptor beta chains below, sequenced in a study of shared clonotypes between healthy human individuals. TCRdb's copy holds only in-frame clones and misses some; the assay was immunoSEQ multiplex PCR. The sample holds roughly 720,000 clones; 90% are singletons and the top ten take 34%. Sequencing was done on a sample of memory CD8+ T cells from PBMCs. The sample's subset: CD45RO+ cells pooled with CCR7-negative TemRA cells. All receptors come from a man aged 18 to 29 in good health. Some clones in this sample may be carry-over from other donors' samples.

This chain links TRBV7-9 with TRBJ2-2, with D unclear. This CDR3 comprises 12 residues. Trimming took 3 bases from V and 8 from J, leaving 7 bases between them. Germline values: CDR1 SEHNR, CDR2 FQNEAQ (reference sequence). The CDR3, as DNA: TGTGCCAGCAGCTTTCTTTTGGGGGAGCTGTTTTTT. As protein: CASSFLLGELFF.

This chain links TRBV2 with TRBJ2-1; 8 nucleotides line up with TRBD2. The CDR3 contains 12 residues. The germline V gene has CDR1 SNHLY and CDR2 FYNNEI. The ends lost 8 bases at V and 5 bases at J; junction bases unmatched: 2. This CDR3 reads CASPGGDNEQFF. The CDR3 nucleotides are TGTGCCAGCCCCGGGGGGGACAATGAGCAGTTCTTC.

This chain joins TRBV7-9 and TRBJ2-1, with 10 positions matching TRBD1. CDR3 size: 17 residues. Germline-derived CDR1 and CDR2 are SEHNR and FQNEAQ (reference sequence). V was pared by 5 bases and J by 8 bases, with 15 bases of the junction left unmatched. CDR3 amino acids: CASSQRGTGELKDEQFF. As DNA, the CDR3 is TGTGCCAGCAGCCAAAGGGGGACAGGGGAATTGAAAGATGAGCAGTTCTTC.

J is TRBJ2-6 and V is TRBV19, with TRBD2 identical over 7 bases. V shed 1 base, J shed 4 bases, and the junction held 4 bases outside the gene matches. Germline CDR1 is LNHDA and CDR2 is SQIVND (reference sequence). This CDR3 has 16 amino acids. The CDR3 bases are TGTGCCAGTAGTATAGTGGGAGGGCCCGGGGCCAACGTCCTGACTTTC. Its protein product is CASSIVGGPGANVLTF.

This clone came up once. CDR3 in DNA: TGCGCCAGCAGCCAAAAATACACAGATACGCAGTATTTT. Translated, it gives CASSQKYTDTQYF. This chain connects TRBV4-1 to TRBJ2-3; unclear D gene. The CDR3 runs to 13 residues. Germline V gene data show CDR1 as MGHRA and CDR2 as YSYEKL. V lost 2 bases, J lost 2 bases, and 5 bases lay in between.

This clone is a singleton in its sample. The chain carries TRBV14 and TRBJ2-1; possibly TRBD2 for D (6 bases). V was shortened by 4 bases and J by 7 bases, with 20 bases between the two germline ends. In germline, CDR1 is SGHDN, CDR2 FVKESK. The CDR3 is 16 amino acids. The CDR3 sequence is CASSLYYTGEENEQFF. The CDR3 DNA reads TGTGCCAGCAGCCTCTACTACACGGGAGAGGAAAATGAGCAGTTCTTC.

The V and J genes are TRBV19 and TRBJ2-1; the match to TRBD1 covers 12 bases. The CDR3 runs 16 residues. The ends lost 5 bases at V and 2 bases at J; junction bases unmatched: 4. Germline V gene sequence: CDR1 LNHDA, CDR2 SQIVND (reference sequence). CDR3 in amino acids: CASSRGTGGPYNEQFF. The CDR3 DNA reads TGTGCCAGTAGTCGTGGGACAGGGGGCCCCTACAATGAGCAGTTCTTC.

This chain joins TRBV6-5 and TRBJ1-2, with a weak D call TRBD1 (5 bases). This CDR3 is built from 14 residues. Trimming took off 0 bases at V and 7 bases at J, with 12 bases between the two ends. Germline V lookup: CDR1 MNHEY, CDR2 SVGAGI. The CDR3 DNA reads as TGTGCCAGCAGTTACTCTTTCAGGGTGGCTGGCTACACCTTC. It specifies CASSYSFRVAGYTF.

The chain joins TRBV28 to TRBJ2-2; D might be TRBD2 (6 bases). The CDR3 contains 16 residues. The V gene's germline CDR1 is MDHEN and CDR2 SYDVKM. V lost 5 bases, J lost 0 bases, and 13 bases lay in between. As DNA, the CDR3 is TGTGCCAGCAGTCCCTTAGCGGCCACGAACACCGGGGAGCTGTTTTTT. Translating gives CASSPLAATNTGELFF.

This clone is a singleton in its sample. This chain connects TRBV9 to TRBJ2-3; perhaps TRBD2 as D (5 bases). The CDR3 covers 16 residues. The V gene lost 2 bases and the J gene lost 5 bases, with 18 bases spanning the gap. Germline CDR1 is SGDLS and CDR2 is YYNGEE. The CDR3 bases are TGTGCCAGCAGCGTTTCGTATCCGGGGTTAATAGATACGCAGTATTTT. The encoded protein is CASSVSYPGLIDTQYF.

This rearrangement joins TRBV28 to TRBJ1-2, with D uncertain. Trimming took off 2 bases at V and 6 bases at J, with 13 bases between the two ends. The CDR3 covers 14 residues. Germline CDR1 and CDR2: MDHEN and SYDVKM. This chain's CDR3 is CASSLLRGDNGYTF. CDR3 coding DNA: TGTGCCAGCAGTTTACTGCGGGGAGATAATGGCTACACCTTC.

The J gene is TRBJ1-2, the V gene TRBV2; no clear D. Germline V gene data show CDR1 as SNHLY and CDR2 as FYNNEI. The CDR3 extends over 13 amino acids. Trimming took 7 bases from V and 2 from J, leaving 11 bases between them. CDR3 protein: CASIITGNYGYTF. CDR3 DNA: TGTGCCAGCATTATAACGGGGAACTATGGCTACACCTTC.

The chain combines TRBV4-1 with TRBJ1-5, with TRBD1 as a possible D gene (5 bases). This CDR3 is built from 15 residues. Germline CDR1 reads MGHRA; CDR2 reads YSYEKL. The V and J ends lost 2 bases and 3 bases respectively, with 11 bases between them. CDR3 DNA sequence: TGCGCCAGCAGCCAAATCCCAGGGCCCAATCAGCCCCAGCATTTT. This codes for CASSQIPGPNQPQHF.

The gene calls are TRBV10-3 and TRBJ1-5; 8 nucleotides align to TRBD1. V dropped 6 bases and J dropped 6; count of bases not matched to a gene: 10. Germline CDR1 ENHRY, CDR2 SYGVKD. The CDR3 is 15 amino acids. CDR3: CAISAVGDRPQPQHF. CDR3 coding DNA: TGTGCCATCAGCGCGGTCGGGGACAGGCCTCAGCCCCAGCATTTT.

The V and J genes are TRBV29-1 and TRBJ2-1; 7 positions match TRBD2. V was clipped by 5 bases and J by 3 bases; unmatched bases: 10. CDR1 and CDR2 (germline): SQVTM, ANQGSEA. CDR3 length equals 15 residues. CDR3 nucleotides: TGCAGCGTTAGCGGCCTAGCGGTAGACTACAATGAGCAGTTCTTC. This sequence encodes CSVSGLAVDYNEQFF.

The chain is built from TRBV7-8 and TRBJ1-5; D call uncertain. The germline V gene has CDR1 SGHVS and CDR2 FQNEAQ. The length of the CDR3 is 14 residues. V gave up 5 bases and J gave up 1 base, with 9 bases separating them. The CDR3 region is CASSIIGSNQPQHF. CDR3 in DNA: TGTGCCAGCAGCATCATCGGAAGCAATCAGCCCCAGCATTTT.

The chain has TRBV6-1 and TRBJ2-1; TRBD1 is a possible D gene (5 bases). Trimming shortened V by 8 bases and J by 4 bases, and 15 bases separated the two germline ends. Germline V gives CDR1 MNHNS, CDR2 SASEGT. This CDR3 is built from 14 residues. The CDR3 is CASAGYPAYNEQFF. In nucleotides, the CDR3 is TGTGCCAGCGCAGGGTATCCCGCTTACAATGAGCAGTTCTTC.

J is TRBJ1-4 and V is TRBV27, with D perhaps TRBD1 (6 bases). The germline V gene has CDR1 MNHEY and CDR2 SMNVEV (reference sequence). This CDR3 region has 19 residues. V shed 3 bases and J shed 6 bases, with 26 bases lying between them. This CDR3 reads CASSFHAGALGVEDEKLFF. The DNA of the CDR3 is TGTGCCAGCAGTTTCCACGCAGGGGCGCTGGGGGTTGAAGATGAAAAACTGTTTTTT.

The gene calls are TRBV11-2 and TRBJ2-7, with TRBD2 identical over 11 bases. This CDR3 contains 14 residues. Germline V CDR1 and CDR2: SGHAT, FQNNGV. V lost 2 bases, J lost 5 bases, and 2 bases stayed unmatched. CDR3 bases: TGTGCCAGCAGCTTAACTAGCGGGAGCCACGAGCAGTACTTC. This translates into CASSLTSGSHEQYF.

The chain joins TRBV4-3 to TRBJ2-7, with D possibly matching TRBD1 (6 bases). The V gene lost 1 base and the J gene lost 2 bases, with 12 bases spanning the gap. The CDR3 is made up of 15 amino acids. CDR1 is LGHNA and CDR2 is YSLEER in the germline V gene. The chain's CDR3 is CASSQGYRAPYEQYF. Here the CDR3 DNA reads TGCGCCAGCAGCCAAGGCTACAGGGCTCCCTACGAGCAGTACTTC.

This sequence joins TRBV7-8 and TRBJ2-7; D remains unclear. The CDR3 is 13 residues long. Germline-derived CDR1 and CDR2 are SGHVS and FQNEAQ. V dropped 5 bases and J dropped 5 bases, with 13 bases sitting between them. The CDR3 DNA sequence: TGTGCCAGCAGCGCGAACCCTAACGACGAGCAGTACTTC. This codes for CASSANPNDEQYF.

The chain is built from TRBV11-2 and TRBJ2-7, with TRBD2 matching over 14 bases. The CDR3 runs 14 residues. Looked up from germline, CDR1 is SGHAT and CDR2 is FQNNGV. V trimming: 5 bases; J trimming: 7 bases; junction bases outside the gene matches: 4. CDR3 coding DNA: TGTGCCAGCAGCCTGGGACTAGCGGGAGTGGAGCAGTACTTC. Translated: CASSLGLAGVEQYF.

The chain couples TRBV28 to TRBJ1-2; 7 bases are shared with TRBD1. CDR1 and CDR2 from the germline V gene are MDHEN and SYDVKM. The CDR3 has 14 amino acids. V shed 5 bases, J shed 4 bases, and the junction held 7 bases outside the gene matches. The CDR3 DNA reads TGTGCCAGCAGTCCGACAGGGCTGAGCTATGGCTACACCTTC. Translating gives CASSPTGLSYGYTF.

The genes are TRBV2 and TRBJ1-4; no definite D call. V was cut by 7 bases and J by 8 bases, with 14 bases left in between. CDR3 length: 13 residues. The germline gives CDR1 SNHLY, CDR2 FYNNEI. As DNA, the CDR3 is TGTGCCAGCAAGTTAAGTCCGGGGGAAAAACTGTTTTTT. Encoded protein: CASKLSPGEKLFF.

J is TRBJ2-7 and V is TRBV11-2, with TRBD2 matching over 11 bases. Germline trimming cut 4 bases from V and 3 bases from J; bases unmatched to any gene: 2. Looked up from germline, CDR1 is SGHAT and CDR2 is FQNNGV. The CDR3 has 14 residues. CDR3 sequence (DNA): TGTGCCAGCAGCTCGGGACTAGCGGTCTACGAGCAGTACTTC. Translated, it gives CASSSGLAVYEQYF.

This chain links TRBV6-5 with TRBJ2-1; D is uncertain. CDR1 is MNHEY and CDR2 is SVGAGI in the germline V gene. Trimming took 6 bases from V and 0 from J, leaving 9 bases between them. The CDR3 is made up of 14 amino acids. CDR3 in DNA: TGTGCCAGCAGCTCCTACGGCTCCTACAATGAGCAGTTCTTC. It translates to CASSSYGSYNEQFF.

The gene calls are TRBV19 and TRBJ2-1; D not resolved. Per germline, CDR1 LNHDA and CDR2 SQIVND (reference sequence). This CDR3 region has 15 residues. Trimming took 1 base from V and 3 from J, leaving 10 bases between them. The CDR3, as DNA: TGTGCCAGTAGTATAGTGTCTAGTGGCTACAATGAGCAGTTCTTC. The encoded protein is CASSIVSSGYNEQFF.

The CDR3 sequence: CATSRVGPSYEQYF. The CDR3 region has the DNA TGTGCCACCAGCAGAGTCGGTCCCTCCTACGAGCAGTACTTC. V gene TRBV15 combines with J gene TRBJ2-7, with D unresolved. This CDR3 contains 14 residues. Germline V gene lookup returns CDR1 LNHNV and CDR2 YYDKDF (reference sequence). Deletions cut 1 base from V and 0 bases from J, with 7 bases between.

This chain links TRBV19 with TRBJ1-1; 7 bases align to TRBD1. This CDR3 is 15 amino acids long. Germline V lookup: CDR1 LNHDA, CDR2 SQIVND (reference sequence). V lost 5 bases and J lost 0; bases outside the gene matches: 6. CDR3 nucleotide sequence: TGTGCCAGTAGTTCACAGACAGGGATGAACACTGAAGCTTTCTTT. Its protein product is CASSSQTGMNTEAFF.

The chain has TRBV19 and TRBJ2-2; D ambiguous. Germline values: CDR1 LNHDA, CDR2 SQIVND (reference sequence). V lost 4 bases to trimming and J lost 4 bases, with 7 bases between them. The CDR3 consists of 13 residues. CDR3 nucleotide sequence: TGTGCCAGTAGTACTCCTTTCACCGGGGAGCTGTTTTTT. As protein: CASSTPFTGELFF.